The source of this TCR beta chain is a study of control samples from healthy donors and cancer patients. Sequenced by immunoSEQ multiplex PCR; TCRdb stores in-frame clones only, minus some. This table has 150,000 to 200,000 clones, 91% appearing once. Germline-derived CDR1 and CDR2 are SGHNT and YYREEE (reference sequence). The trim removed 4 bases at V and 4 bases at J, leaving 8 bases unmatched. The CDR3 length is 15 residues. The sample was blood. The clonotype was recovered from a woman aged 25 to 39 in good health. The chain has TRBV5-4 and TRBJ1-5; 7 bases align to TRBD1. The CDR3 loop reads CASSPGTELNQPQHF. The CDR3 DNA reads TGTGCCAGCAGCCCCGGGACAGAGCTAAATCAGCCCCAGCATTTT.